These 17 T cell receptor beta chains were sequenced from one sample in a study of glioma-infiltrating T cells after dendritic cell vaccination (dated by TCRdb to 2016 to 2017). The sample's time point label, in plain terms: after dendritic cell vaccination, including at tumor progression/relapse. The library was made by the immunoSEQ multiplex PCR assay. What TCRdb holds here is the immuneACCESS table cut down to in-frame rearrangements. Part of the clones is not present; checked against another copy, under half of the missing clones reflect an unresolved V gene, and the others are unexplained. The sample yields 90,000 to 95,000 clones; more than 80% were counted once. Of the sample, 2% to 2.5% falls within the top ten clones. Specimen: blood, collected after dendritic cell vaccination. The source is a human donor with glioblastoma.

CDR3 in amino acids: CASSLPGQGATEAFF. The CDR3 DNA sequence: TGTGCCAGCAGCTTACCGGGACAGGGGGCGACTGAAGCTTTCTTT. This chain links TRBV5-6 with TRBJ1-1; 12 nucleotides line up with TRBD1. The V gene's germline CDR1 is SGHDT and CDR2 YYEEEE. J lost 5 bases, V lost 2 bases, and 4 bases had no gene match. This CDR3 has 15 amino acids.

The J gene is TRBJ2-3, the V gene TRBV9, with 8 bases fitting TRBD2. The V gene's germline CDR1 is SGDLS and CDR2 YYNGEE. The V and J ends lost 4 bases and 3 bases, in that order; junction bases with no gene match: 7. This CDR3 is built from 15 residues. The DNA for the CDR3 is TGTGCCAGCAGCACTAGTAGCGGGAAAACAGATACGCAGTATTTT. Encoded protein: CASSTSSGKTDTQYF.

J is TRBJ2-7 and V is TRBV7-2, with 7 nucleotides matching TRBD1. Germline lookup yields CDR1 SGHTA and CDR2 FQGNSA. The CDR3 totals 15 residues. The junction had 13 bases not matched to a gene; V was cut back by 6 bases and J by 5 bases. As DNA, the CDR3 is TGTGCCAGCAGTTTTTCACTACAGGGGTTTAACGAGCAGTACTTC. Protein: CASSFSLQGFNEQYF.

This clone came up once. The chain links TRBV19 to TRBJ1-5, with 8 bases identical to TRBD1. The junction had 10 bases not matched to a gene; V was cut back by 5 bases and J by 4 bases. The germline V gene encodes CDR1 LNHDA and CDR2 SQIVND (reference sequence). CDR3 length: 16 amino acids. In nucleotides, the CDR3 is TGTGCCAGTAGTTCAGGCCCCACAGGGGGTAATCAGCCCCAGCATTTT. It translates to CASSSGPTGGNQPQHF.

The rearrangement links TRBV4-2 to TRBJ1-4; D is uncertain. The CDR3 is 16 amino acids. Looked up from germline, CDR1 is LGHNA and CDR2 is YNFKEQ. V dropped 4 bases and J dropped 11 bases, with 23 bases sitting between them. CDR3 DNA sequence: TGTGCCAGCAGCCCCCCCCCGGAGGAGTGGTTTGGGAAACTGTTTTTT. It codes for CASSPPPEEWFGKLFF.

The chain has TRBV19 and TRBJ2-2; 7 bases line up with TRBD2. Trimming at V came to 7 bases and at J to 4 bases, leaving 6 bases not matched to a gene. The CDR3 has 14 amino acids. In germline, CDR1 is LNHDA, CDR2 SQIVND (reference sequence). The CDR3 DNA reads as TGTGCCAGTAACAGCGGGGCCGGCACCGGGGAGCTGTTTTTT. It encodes CASNSGAGTGELFF.

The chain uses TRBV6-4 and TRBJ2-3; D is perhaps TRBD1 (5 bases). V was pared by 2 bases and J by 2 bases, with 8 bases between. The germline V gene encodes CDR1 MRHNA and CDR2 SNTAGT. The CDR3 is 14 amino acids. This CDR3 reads CASSDGQHTDTQYF. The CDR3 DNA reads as TGTGCCAGCAGTGACGGACAACACACAGATACGCAGTATTTT.

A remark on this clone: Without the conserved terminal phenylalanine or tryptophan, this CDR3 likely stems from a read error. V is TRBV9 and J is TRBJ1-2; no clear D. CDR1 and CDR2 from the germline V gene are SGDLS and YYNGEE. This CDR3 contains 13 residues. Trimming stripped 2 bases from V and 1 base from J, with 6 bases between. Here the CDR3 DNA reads TGTGCCAGCAGCGTCGCCTTTAACTATGGCTACACCCTC. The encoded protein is CASSVAFNYGYTL.

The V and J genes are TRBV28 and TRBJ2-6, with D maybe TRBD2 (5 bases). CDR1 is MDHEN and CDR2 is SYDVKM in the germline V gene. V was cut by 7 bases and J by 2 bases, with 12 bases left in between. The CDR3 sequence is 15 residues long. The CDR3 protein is CASIDQAAGANVLTF. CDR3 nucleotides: TGTGCCAGCATCGACCAAGCGGCTGGGGCCAACGTCCTGACTTTC.

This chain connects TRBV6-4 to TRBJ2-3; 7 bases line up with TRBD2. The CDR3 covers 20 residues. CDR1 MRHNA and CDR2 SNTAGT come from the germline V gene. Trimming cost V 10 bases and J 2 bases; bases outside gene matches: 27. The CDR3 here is CANTAKVTRRRRGSTDTQYF. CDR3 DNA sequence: TGTGCCAACACCGCCAAAGTGACTCGAAGGCGGCGGGGGTCCACAGATACGCAGTATTTT.

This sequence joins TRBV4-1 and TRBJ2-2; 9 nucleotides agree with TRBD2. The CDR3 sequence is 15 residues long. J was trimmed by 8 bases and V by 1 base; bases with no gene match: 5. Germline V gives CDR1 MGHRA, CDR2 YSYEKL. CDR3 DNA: TGCGCCAGCAGCCAAGGTGGCGGGGGGGCGGGGGAGCTGTTTTTT. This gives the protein CASSQGGGGAGELFF.

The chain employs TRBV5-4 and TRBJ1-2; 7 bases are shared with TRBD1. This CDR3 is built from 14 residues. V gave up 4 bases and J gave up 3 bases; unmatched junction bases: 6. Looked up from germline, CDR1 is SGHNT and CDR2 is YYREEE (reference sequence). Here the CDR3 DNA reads TGTGCCAGCAGCAGGGGACAGCAAGACTATGGCTACACCTTC. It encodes CASSRGQQDYGYTF.

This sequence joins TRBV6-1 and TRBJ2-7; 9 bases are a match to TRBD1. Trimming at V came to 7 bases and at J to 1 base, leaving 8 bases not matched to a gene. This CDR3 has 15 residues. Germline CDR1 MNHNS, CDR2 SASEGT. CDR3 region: CASTPGQGKSYEQYV. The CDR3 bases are TGTGCCAGCACTCCGGGACAGGGTAAATCCTACGAGCAGTACGTC.

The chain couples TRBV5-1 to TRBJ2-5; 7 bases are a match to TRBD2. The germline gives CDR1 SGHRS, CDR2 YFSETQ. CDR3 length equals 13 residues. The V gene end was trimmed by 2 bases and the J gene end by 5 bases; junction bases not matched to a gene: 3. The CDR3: CASSFGGGETQYF. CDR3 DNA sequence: TGCGCCAGCAGCTTTGGGGGAGGGGAGACCCAGTACTTC.

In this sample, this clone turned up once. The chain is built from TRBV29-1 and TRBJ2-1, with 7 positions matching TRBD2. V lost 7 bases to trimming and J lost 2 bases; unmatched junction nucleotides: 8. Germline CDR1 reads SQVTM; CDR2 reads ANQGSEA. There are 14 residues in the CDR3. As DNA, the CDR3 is TGCAGCGGCACTAGGGACTACCCCTACAATGAGCAGTTCTTC. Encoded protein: CSGTRDYPYNEQFF.

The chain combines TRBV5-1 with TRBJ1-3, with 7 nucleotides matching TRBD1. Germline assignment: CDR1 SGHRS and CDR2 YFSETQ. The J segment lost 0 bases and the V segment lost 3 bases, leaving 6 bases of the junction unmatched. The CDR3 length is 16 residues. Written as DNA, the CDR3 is TGCGCCAGCAGCTCGGACAGGTTCACCTCTGGAAACACCATATATTTT. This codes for CASSSDRFTSGNTIYF.

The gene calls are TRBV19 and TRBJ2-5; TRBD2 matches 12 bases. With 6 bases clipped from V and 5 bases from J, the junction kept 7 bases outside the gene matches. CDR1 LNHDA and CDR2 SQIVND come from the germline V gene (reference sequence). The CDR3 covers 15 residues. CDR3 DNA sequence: TGTGCCAGTAGGCTAGCGGGAGGGCGGGGGGAGACCCAGTACTTC. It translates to CASRLAGGRGETQYF. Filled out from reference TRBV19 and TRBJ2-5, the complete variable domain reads DGGITQSPKYLFRKEGQNVTLSCEQNLNHDAMYWYRQDPGQGLRLIYYSQIVNDFQKGDIAEGYSVSREKKESFPLTVTSAQKNPTAFYLCASRLAGGRGETQYFGPGTRLLVL.